One and the same sample provided the 20 T cell receptor beta chains below, sequenced in a study of radiotherapy plus CTLA-4 blockade in lung cancer. Method: immunoSEQ multiplex PCR; TCRdb's copy keeps in-frame clones and lacks some. The sample yields around 70,000 clones, around 86% seen once. This specimen was peripheral blood, taken from a patient treated with radiotherapy plus ipilimumab. These receptors originate from a human donor with non-small cell lung cancer that progressed on radiotherapy plus ipilimumab.

V is TRBV19 and J is TRBJ2-2; D gene unclear. The CDR3 sequence is 13 residues long. The V gene's germline CDR1 is LNHDA and CDR2 SQIVND (reference sequence). Trimming cost V 7 bases and J 7 bases, with 13 bases left between them. CDR3 amino acids: CASTPSTRGELFF. The DNA for the CDR3 is TGTGCCAGTACCCCTTCTACCCGCGGGGAGCTGTTTTTT.

This chain joins TRBV18 and TRBJ2-3, with D possibly matching TRBD1 (5 bases). The CDR3 has 14 residues. V was cut by 1 base and J by 1 base, with 6 bases left in between. Germline CDR1 KGHSH, CDR2 LQKENI. The CDR3 DNA sequence: TGTGCCAGCTCACCACTCAGGGGCACAGATACGCAGTATTTT. It codes for CASSPLRGTDTQYF.

The genes are TRBV10-3 and TRBJ1-4; maybe TRBD1 (6 bases). Germline lookup yields CDR1 ENHRY and CDR2 SYGVKD. The CDR3 is made up of 14 amino acids. V shed 3 bases and J shed 8 bases, with 13 bases lying between them. This CDR3 reads CAISDEDSLEKLFF. Here the CDR3 DNA reads TGTGCCATCAGTGACGAGGACAGTCTCGAAAAACTGTTTTTT.

V is TRBV2 and J is TRBJ2-7; 8 positions match TRBD2. With 9 bases clipped from V and 0 bases from J, the junction kept 13 bases outside the gene matches. CDR3 length: 16 amino acids. CDR1 is SNHLY and CDR2 is FYNNEI in the germline V gene. The CDR3 loop is CASVIPLAGSSYEQYV. CDR3 sequence (DNA): TGTGCCAGTGTAATCCCATTAGCGGGAAGCTCCTACGAGCAGTACGTC.

J is TRBJ2-7 and V is TRBV12-5; 7 bases fit TRBD2. This CDR3 has 14 residues. Germline V gene sequence: CDR1 LGHNT, CDR2 FRNRAP. Trimming removed 5 bases from V and 5 bases from J; junction bases left unmatched: 9. The CDR3 coding sequence is TGTGCTAGTGGTCCCACGGGGAGGGCGAACGAGCAGTACTTC. Translation gives CASGPTGRANEQYF.

The chain links TRBV29-1 to TRBJ2-3; 8 nucleotides match TRBD1. The CDR3 covers 12 residues. CDR1 and CDR2 (germline): SQVTM, ANQGSEA. The junction had 1 base not matched to a gene; V was cut back by 2 bases and J by 6 bases. The CDR3 reads CSVESGGDTQYF. In DNA, the CDR3 is TGCAGCGTTGAATCAGGGGGCGATACGCAGTATTTT.

The chain employs TRBV5-1 and TRBJ1-1; the match to TRBD1 covers 8 bases. Trimming removed 2 bases from V and 0 bases from J; junction bases left unmatched: 3. There are 15 residues in the CDR3. In germline, CDR1 is SGHRS, CDR2 YFSETQ. CDR3 residues: CASSLGQGLNTEAFF. CDR3 bases: TGCGCCAGCAGCTTAGGACAGGGTCTGAACACTGAAGCTTTCTTT.

V and J are TRBV27 and TRBJ1-1; possible D gene TRBD1, 5 bases. The germline V gene has CDR1 MNHEY and CDR2 SMNVEV (reference sequence). Trimming removed 5 bases from V and 1 base from J, with 11 bases in between. This CDR3 comprises 14 residues. The CDR3 bases are TGTGCCAGCAGTAAGAGACAGAAGAACACTGAAGCTTTCTTT. It encodes CASSKRQKNTEAFF.

This clone is a singleton in its sample. This chain connects TRBV5-4 to TRBJ2-5; tentative D call: TRBD1 (5 bases). From germline, CDR1 is SGHNT and CDR2 YYREEE (reference sequence). The CDR3 is made up of 13 amino acids. The V end lost 4 bases, the J end lost 4 bases, and 11 bases lay between the germline ends. The CDR3 is CASSLQGRETQYF. In DNA form, the CDR3 reads TGTGCCAGCAGCCTTCAGGGAAGAGAGACCCAGTACTTC.

The chain combines TRBV13 with TRBJ1-5, with 8 positions matching TRBD1. The germline V gene encodes CDR1 PRHDT and CDR2 FYEKMQ (reference sequence). V dropped 2 bases and J dropped 8; count of bases not matched to a gene: 14. The CDR3 sequence is 17 residues long. Here the CDR3 reads CASSLRQGNPIMEPQHF. The CDR3 coding sequence is TGTGCCAGCAGCTTAAGACAGGGGAACCCAATCATGGAGCCCCAGCATTTT.

This chain uses TRBV7-9 with TRBJ2-7, with D hard to call. Germline V gives CDR1 SEHNR, CDR2 FQNEAQ (reference sequence). Deletions cut 5 bases from V and 5 bases from J, with 13 bases between. The CDR3 runs 13 residues. The CDR3 bases are TGTGCCAGCAGCCCCAAGGGTCGGGACGAGCAGTACGTC. Translating it yields CASSPKGRDEQYV.

The chain uses TRBV19 and TRBJ1-5; possibly TRBD1 for D (6 bases). This CDR3 contains 13 residues. CDR1 LNHDA and CDR2 SQIVND come from the germline V gene (reference sequence). Trimming took off 9 bases at V and 7 bases at J, with 16 bases between the two ends. CDR3: CASLQGLGQPQHF. The CDR3 bases are TGTGCCAGCCTCCAGGGGTTAGGGCAGCCCCAGCATTTT.

This clone has only a few counts. The identical CDR3 is also encoded by other nucleotide sequences in the sample. The chain recombines TRBV28 with TRBJ2-1; 7 bases fit TRBD1. J lost 2 bases, V lost 4 bases, and 5 bases had no gene match. Germline V gene lookup returns CDR1 MDHEN and CDR2 SYDVKM. CDR3 length equals 15 residues. The CDR3 sequence is CASSSRTGAYNEQFF. The CDR3 DNA follows: TGTGCCAGCAGTTCCCGGACAGGCGCCTACAATGAGCAGTTCTTC.

This chain joins TRBV7-9 and TRBJ2-7, with D perhaps assigned TRBD1 or TRBD2 (5 bases each). There are 13 residues in the CDR3. V was pared by 5 bases and J by 3 bases, with 11 bases between. Germline assignment: CDR1 SEHNR and CDR2 FQNEAQ (reference sequence). The DNA of the CDR3 is TGTGCCAGCAGCCCGAGGGACCACTACGAGCAGTACGTC. Protein sequence: CASSPRDHYEQYV.

This chain uses TRBV5-6 with TRBJ2-3; 7 bases match TRBD1. Germline lookup yields CDR1 SGHDT and CDR2 YYEEEE. The CDR3 totals 14 residues. The V and J ends lost 3 bases and 1 base, in that order; junction bases with no gene match: 2. This CDR3 is CASSWTGGTDTQYF. In DNA, the CDR3 is TGTGCCAGCAGCTGGACAGGAGGCACAGATACGCAGTATTTT.

The chain has TRBV6-1 and TRBJ1-1; TRBD1 matches 8 bases. This CDR3 spans 15 amino acids. V gave up 10 bases and J gave up 5 bases; unmatched junction bases: 15. The germline V gene has CDR1 MNHNS and CDR2 SASEGT. Here the CDR3 DNA reads TGTGCCACGAAAACGGGCGCAGGGGGCCGGACTGAAGCTTTCTTT. Translating it yields CATKTGAGGRTEAFF.

The rearrangement uses TRBV4-1 and TRBJ2-2, with D possibly matching TRBD2 (6 bases). Per germline, CDR1 MGHRA and CDR2 YSYEKL. The CDR3 contains 17 residues. The V gene lost 4 bases and the J gene lost 5 bases, with 20 bases spanning the gap. CDR3 nucleotide sequence: TGCGCCAGCAGCCCAGGGAGGAATCAGAGACGTACCGGGGAGCTGTTTTTT. Its protein is CASSPGRNQRRTGELFF.

V gene TRBV11-2 combines with J gene TRBJ2-3; 13 nucleotides match TRBD2. Germline CDR1 SGHAT, CDR2 FQNNGV. V was pared by 6 bases and J by 3 bases, with 3 bases of the junction left unmatched. CDR3 length: 15 residues. The CDR3 protein is CASSWTSGSTDTQYF. DNA for the CDR3: TGTGCCAGCAGTTGGACTAGCGGGAGTACAGATACGCAGTATTTT.

The rearrangement joins TRBV7-9 to TRBJ2-3; 12 positions agree with TRBD2. With V trimmed by 0 bases and J by 5 bases, 6 bases remained unmatched. This CDR3 is built from 17 residues. Per germline, CDR1 SEHNR and CDR2 FQNEAQ (reference sequence). The CDR3 spells CASSLATSGRSLDTQYF. Here the CDR3 DNA reads TGTGCCAGCAGCTTAGCGACTAGCGGGAGATCTTTAGATACGCAGTATTTT.

The chain combines TRBV2 with TRBJ1-1; D unclear. Trimming shortened V by 4 bases and J by 0 bases, and 6 bases separated the two germline ends. Germline V gives CDR1 SNHLY, CDR2 FYNNEI. There are 13 residues in the CDR3. The chain's CDR3 is CASSGAMNTEAFF. As DNA, the CDR3 is TGTGCCAGCAGTGGGGCTATGAACACTGAAGCTTTCTTT.